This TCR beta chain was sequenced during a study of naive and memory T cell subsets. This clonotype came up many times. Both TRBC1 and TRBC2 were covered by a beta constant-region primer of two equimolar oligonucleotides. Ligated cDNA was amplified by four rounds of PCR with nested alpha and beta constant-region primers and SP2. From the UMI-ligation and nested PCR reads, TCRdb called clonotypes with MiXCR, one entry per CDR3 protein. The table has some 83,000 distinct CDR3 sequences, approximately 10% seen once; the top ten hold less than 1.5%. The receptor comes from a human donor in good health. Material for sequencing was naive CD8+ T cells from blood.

The CDR3 DNA is TGTGCCAGCAGCTTGGGCAGGGGGGACGAGCAGTACTTC. The encoded protein is CASSLGRGDEQYF. This rearrangement joins TRBV5-5 to TRBJ2-7; D perhaps matches TRBD1 (7 bases). The CDR3 covers 13 residues. Germline CDR1 SGHKS, CDR2 YYEKEE (reference sequence). The ends were cut back, 0 bases at V and 5 bases at J, with 9 bases in the middle.